Listed below are T cell receptor beta chains from one sample, sequenced in a study of blood T cell repertoires in COVID-19. Repertoires were generated with immunoSEQ multiplex PCR, while TCRdb's copy carries only in-frame clones and drops some. The repertoire includes about 63,000 clones, 79% of them detected once, and around 30% sits in the top ten. Input material: peripheral blood. The receptors shown here come from a human donor in a cohort sampled during active COVID-19. Both conserved end residues are trimmed from each CDR3. Fields, in order: clone size, V gene, CDR3 protein. For some rows the clone size is stated as once, few or many, or as a class when expanded; others skip it.

clone_size: NA
v_call: TRBV30
cdr3_aa: AWSGSLYTQY

clone_size: NA
v_call: TRBV5-1
cdr3_aa: ASSLGRGQQPQH

clone_size: NA
v_call: TRBV7-6
cdr3_aa: ASSPDFALGYEQY

clone_size: NA
v_call: TRBV29-1
cdr3_aa: SVFQGGEQY

clone_size: NA
v_call: TRBV11-2
cdr3_aa: ASSLESSGSETQY

clone_size: NA
v_call: TRBV4-1
cdr3_aa: ASSQPGTGKLTGELF

clone_size: few
v_call: TRBV27
cdr3_aa: ASSSRKGLEDTEAF

clone_size: NA
v_call: TRBV5-1
cdr3_aa: ASSLRTGNTGELF

clone_size: NA
v_call: TRBV10-3
cdr3_aa: AIRASVSTDTQY

clone_size: few
v_call: TRBV12-3/TRBV12-4
cdr3_aa: ASSWGYGETQY

clone_size: NA
v_call: TRBV12-3/TRBV12-4
cdr3_aa: ASSFPPPAGQF

clone_size: NA
v_call: TRBV7-2
cdr3_aa: ASSLGRGETQY

clone_size: NA
v_call: TRBV10-1
cdr3_aa: ASREALAGSYEQY

clone_size: NA
v_call: TRBV5-1
cdr3_aa: ASSTSGGFYYGYT

clone_size: NA
v_call: TRBV18
cdr3_aa: ASSPSVYPAGGTDTQY

clone_size: few
v_call: TRBV6-6
cdr3_aa: ASSFLYEQF

clone_size: once
v_call: TRBV28
cdr3_aa: ASSLSRRTGNTIY

clone_size: NA
v_call: TRBV6-4
cdr3_aa: ASSRQGGAGELF

clone_size: NA
v_call: TRBV19
cdr3_aa: ASSTLGTANTGELF

clone_size: NA
v_call: TRBV10-3
cdr3_aa: AISESTAQAF

clone_size: NA
v_call: TRBV24-1
cdr3_aa: ATSERQGTPDTQY

clone_size: NA
v_call: TRBV2
cdr3_aa: ASEGGYNQPQH